The source of this T cell receptor beta chain is a study of blood T cell repertoires in COVID-19. For the study at large: Samples representing acute and convalescent COVID-19 were sourced from the United States, Italy and Spain.

This clone appeared a few times. CDR1 and CDR2 from the germline V gene are LGHNT and FRNRAP. The CDR3 loop spans 14 amino acids. The J segment lost 8 bases and the V segment lost 5 bases, leaving 8 bases of the junction unmatched. Produced via immunoSEQ multiplex PCR; TCRdb's table is partial and in-frame only. The sample holds 130,000 or so clones; 86% are singletons and the top ten take less than 5%. Input material: peripheral blood. V gene TRBV12-5 combines with J gene TRBJ1-2, with TRBD1 matching 10 bases. This sequence originates from a man aged 40-49 years with acute or convalescent COVID-19. The CDR3 sequence: CASGHRDRGKGYTF. The CDR3 nucleotides read TGTGCTAGTGGTCACCGGGACAGGGGTAAAGGCTACACCTTC.